A selection of T cell receptor beta chains follows, all from one sample in a study of blood T cell repertoires in COVID-19. Assay used: immunoSEQ multiplex PCR; TCRdb lists only in-frame clones, some missing. The sample records about 200,000 clones, roughly 86% being singletons. The source material was peripheral blood. The receptors were gathered from a woman in her forties with acute or convalescent COVID-19. Each CDR3 is given with its conserved first and last residue. A D gene is named only where the DNA matches it firmly. Expanded clones get a size class; other rows say once, few or many, or leave the size out.

V: TRBV6-5
size: NA
length: 12
D: NA
J: TRBJ1-6
DNA: TGTGCCAGCAGTAACTATAATTTACCCCTCCACTTT
CDR3: CASSNYNLPLHF

V: TRBV18
size: NA
length: 15
D: TRBD2
J: TRBJ2-7
DNA: TGTGCCAGCTCACCACCCGCGGGGGGGCCCGGCGAGCAGTACTTC
CDR3: CASSPPAGGPGEQYF

V: TRBV6-5
size: few
length: 14
D: NA
J: TRBJ2-5
DNA: TGTGCCAGCAGTTACTCCCTAGAGACGGAGACCCAGTACTTC
CDR3: CASSYSLETETQYF

V: TRBV18
size: NA
length: 14
D: NA
J: TRBJ2-1
DNA: TGTGCCAGCTCAAAACTAGGAGGGTACAATGAGCAGTTCTTC
CDR3: CASSKLGGYNEQFF

V: TRBV7-3
size: NA
length: 15
D: TRBD2
J: TRBJ2-3
DNA: TGTGCCAGCAGCGTTGCGGGGGGGCCTGAAGATACGCAGTATTTT
CDR3: CASSVAGGPEDTQYF

V: TRBV7-2
size: NA
length: 14
D: NA
J: TRBJ2-7
DNA: TGTGCCAGCAGCTTAGAACAGGGCTCCTACGAGCAGTACTTC
CDR3: CASSLEQGSYEQYF

V: TRBV20-1
size: NA
length: 13
D: NA
J: TRBJ1-1
DNA: TGCAGTGCTACTGAGAGCGAGTACACTGAAGCTTTCTTT
CDR3: CSATESEYTEAFF

V: TRBV30
size: once
length: 12
D: NA
J: TRBJ1-2
DNA: TGTGCCTGGAGTGATAAGGGGAATGGCTACACCTTC
CDR3: CAWSDKGNGYTF

V: TRBV4-2
size: NA
length: 17
D: NA
J: TRBJ2-1
DNA: TGTGCCAGCAGCCAAGAGATAGCCGGGAGTACCTACAATGAGCAGTTCTTC
CDR3: CASSQEIAGSTYNEQFF

V: TRBV6-2/TRBV6-3
size: NA
length: 14
D: NA
J: TRBJ1-1
DNA: TGTGCCAGCAGTCCGGGGGGGAGAAGCACTGAAGCTTTCTTT
CDR3: CASSPGGRSTEAFF

V: TRBV12-3/TRBV12-4
size: few
length: 13
D: NA
J: TRBJ2-5
DNA: TGTGCCAGCAGTCCCAATCGGAGGGAGACCCAGTACTTC
CDR3: CASSPNRRETQYF

V: TRBV19
size: once
length: 13
D: NA
J: TRBJ2-2
DNA: TGTGCCAGTAGGACAGGGAACACCGGGGAGCTGTTTTTT
CDR3: CASRTGNTGELFF

V: TRBV5-1
size: once
length: 15
D: NA
J: TRBJ2-3
DNA: TGCGCCAGCAGCTTGGATTGGGGGGGCACAGATACGCAGTATTTT
CDR3: CASSLDWGGTDTQYF

V: TRBV6-5
size: NA
length: 14
D: NA
J: TRBJ1-1
DNA: TGTGCCAGCACCCTAAAGGTGGAGGCCCGGGAAGCTTTCTTT
CDR3: CASTLKVEAREAFF

V: TRBV18
size: once
length: 16
D: NA
J: TRBJ2-5
DNA: TGTGCCAGCTCACCCAAAAGGGGTGAATCCGAAGAGACCCAGTACTTC
CDR3: CASSPKRGESEETQYF

V: TRBV6-5
size: NA
length: 12
D: TRBD1
J: TRBJ2-3
DNA: TGTGCCAGCAGAACAGGGGCTGATACGCAGTATTTT
CDR3: CASRTGADTQYF

V: TRBV27
size: NA
length: 14
D: NA
J: TRBJ1-6
DNA: TGTGCCAGCAGTAAAGGACAGAAAGATTCACCCCTCCACTTT
CDR3: CASSKGQKDSPLHF

V: TRBV18
size: few
length: 14
D: NA
J: TRBJ1-1
DNA: TGTGCCAGCTCACCAGGGCCAGGTGATCATGAAGCTTTCTTT
CDR3: CASSPGPGDHEAFF

V: TRBV24-1
size: NA
length: 17
D: TRBD2
J: TRBJ2-1
DNA: TGTGCCACCAGTGACGCCATAGCGGGCGCCCCCAACAATGAGCAGTTCTTC
CDR3: CATSDAIAGAPNNEQFF

V: TRBV3-1/TRBV3-2
size: NA
length: 15
D: TRBD2
J: TRBJ2-3
DNA: TGTGCCAGCAGTGGGACTAGCGCCTTCACAGATACGCAGTATTTT
CDR3: CASSGTSAFTDTQYF

V: TRBV5-8
size: once
length: 17
D: NA
J: TRBJ1-5
DNA: TGTGCCAGCAGCTTAGAGGGAGGGCCGGATGGCAATCAGCCCCAGCATTTT
CDR3: CASSLEGGPDGNQPQHF

V: TRBV6-2/TRBV6-3
size: NA
length: 15
D: TRBD2
J: TRBJ2-1
DNA: TGTGCCAGCAGCCTTTTAGCGGGGGGCTACAATGAGCAGTTCTTC
CDR3: CASSLLAGGYNEQFF

V: TRBV20-1
size: NA
length: 11
D: NA
J: TRBJ1-1
DNA: TGCAGTGCAGCCATGAACACTGAAGCTTTCTTT
CDR3: CSAAMNTEAFF

V: TRBV3-1/TRBV3-2
size: once
length: 15
D: NA
J: TRBJ2-2
DNA: TGTGCCAGCAGCCAAGTAAATTCGAACACCGGGGAGCTGTTTTTT
CDR3: CASSQVNSNTGELFF

V: TRBV11-2
size: once
length: 15
D: TRBD1
J: TRBJ2-5
DNA: TGTGCCAGCAGCTTAGGGGGACCAGGGGGAGAGACCCAGTACTTC
CDR3: CASSLGGPGGETQYF

V: TRBV2
size: NA
length: 13
D: NA
J: TRBJ1-2
DNA: TGTGCCAGCAGTGAAGAATCCCGCTATGGCTACACCTTC
CDR3: CASSEESRYGYTF

V: TRBV25-1
size: NA
length: 13
D: NA
J: TRBJ1-1
DNA: TGTGCCAGCAGCATGCAGGGTGTCACTGAAGCTTTCTTT
CDR3: CASSMQGVTEAFF

V: TRBV7-8
size: many
length: 13
D: NA
J: TRBJ2-2
DNA: TGTGCCAGCAGCCCAAGTACAGCTGGAGAGCTGTTTTTT
CDR3: CASSPSTAGELFF

V: TRBV4-1
size: NA
length: 18
D: TRBD2
J: TRBJ2-1
DNA: TGCGCCAGCAGTGGGGAAAGAGGCGGGAGAGTCACCTACAATGAGCAGTTCTTC
CDR3: CASSGERGGRVTYNEQFF

V: TRBV7-6
size: NA
length: 16
D: TRBD2
J: TRBJ2-3
DNA: TGTGCCAGCACCACCGGGACTAGCGGGAGGGCAGATACGCAGTATTTT
CDR3: CASTTGTSGRADTQYF

V: TRBV2
size: NA
length: 12
D: NA
J: TRBJ1-2
DNA: TGTGCCATCCCCGTCAACAGGGATGGCTACACCTTC
CDR3: CAIPVNRDGYTF

V: TRBV24-1
size: NA
length: 24
D: TRBD1
J: TRBJ2-1
DNA: TGTGCCACCAGCCCGAGGCAGGACAGGGGGCTTCAGACTAGGGGCCTAGCCCCCTACAATGAGCAGTTCTTC
CDR3: CATSPRQDRGLQTRGLAPYNEQFF

V: TRBV12-5
size: NA
length: 15
D: TRBD2
J: TRBJ2-1
DNA: TGTGCTAGTGGTTTGGTACTGGGGGGGGACGGTGAGCAGTTCTTC
CDR3: CASGLVLGGDGEQFF

V: TRBV6-4
size: NA
length: 14
D: TRBD2
J: TRBJ2-2
DNA: TGTGCCAGCAGTGTACGGGGGGGCACCGGGGAGCTGTTTTTT
CDR3: CASSVRGGTGELFF

V: TRBV4-1
size: NA
length: 17
D: NA
J: TRBJ1-1
DNA: TGCGCCAGCAGCCAAGGTCCGGGTGGGGGCGAGAACACTGAAGCTTTCTTT
CDR3: CASSQGPGGGENTEAFF

V: TRBV5-1
size: NA
length: 14
D: TRBD2
J: TRBJ2-3
DNA: TGCGCCAGCACAGCGGGAGGGCAAAGAGATACGCAGTATTTT
CDR3: CASTAGGQRDTQYF

V: TRBV2
size: NA
length: 13
D: NA
J: TRBJ1-1
DNA: TGTGCCAGCAGTGTCCGGTCGAACACTGAAGCTTTCTTT
CDR3: CASSVRSNTEAFF

V: TRBV25-1
size: NA
length: 13
D: TRBD1
J: TRBJ2-3
DNA: TGTGCCAGCAGTAAACAGGGGGCAGATACGCAGTATTTT
CDR3: CASSKQGADTQYF

V: TRBV5-1
size: once
length: 14
D: TRBD1
J: TRBJ2-7
DNA: TGCGCCAGCAGCAAGGACAGGCAATCCTACGAGCAGTACTTC
CDR3: CASSKDRQSYEQYF

V: TRBV6-5
size: NA
length: 13
D: NA
J: TRBJ2-2
DNA: TGTGCCAGCAGTTACTCGAGGGACGGGGAGCTGTTTTTT
CDR3: CASSYSRDGELFF

V: TRBV4-3
size: NA
length: 15
D: TRBD1
J: TRBJ2-7
DNA: TGCGCCAGCAGCCGCGCCGGGACAGGGAACTACGAGCAGTACTTC
CDR3: CASSRAGTGNYEQYF

V: TRBV7-9
size: once
length: 18
D: TRBD2
J: TRBJ2-1
DNA: TGTGCCAGCAGCTCGGGGTTGCGGGAGGGCTCATCCTACAATGAGCAGTTCTTC
CDR3: CASSSGLREGSSYNEQFF

V: TRBV6-1
size: NA
length: 13
D: NA
J: TRBJ2-1
DNA: TGTGCCAGCAGTGAAGCGCTTCGGGGTGAGCAGTTCTTC
CDR3: CASSEALRGEQFF

V: TRBV10-3
size: NA
length: 14
D: TRBD2
J: TRBJ2-7
DNA: TGTGCCACTGCGACTAGCGGGCAAGAAAGCGAGCAGTACTTC
CDR3: CATATSGQESEQYF

V: TRBV6-5
size: NA
length: 13
D: NA
J: TRBJ1-4
DNA: TGTGCCAGTGGCCGGGGAGACAATGAAAAACTGTTTTTT
CDR3: CASGRGDNEKLFF

V: TRBV4-1
size: NA
length: 15
D: NA
J: TRBJ2-2
DNA: TGCGCCAGCAGCCTGAGTTTCGGTGGTACCGGGGAGCTGTTTTTT
CDR3: CASSLSFGGTGELFF